Here is one TCR beta chain with its context. Its antigen is unidentified. The data stem from a study of T cell responses to AZD1222 COVID-19 vaccine. Study background: Recipients boosted at about 4 weeks or about 12 weeks are pooled. Findings and caveats of the study: Two AZD1222 doses significantly raised spike-specific TCR breadth and depth over controls. Unmutated variant regions are reportedly the target of nearly half of TCRs that are spike-specific. The sample set comprised mostly white British donors with more females, and clonal diversity was possibly underestimated.

The germline V gene encodes CDR1 SEHNR and CDR2 FQNEAQ (reference sequence). CDR3 size: 14 residues. V dropped 2 bases and J dropped 11; count of bases not matched to a gene: 8. Only in-frame clones appear in the TCRdb table, and some are missing; sequencing was by immunoSEQ multiplex PCR. The sample has about 120,000 clones, 91% seen once. The sample was peripheral blood, taken on day 0 of AZD1222 vaccination. The J gene is TRBJ2-7, the V gene TRBV7-9, with 11 bases aligning to TRBD2. The source is an adult in good health. The CDR3 DNA follows: TGTGCCAGCAGCTTAACGACTGATAGCGGGAGGGAGTACTTC. Amino acids: CASSLTTDSGREYF.